The clone carrying this T cell receptor (beta chain) was observed many times. What it binds is unknown. RNA transcripts served as the template for amplifying TCR beta CDR3 regions. First-round RT-PCR of the TCR CDR3 relied on the HTBI primer set. Each CDR3 protein gets one entry after TCRdb re-called the multiplex PCR reads with MiXCR. The table has about 840,000 distinct CDR3 sequences, around 39% seen once. The record originates from a study of T cells in Graves' hyperthyroidism and ophthalmopathy. Findings and caveats of the study: Ophthalmopathy and stable hyperthyroidism were told apart by a 13 V-J model.

Trimming cost V 3 bases and J 7 bases, with 9 bases left between them. The V gene's germline CDR1 is LNHNV and CDR2 YYDKDF (reference sequence). This CDR3 has 12 residues. Over 18 months, lack of ophthalmopathy progression marked Graves' hyperthyroidism as stable. Patients aged 18 to 65 had newly diagnosed hyperthyroidism that had lasted under 2 months. Cells are PBMCs isolated from about 10 ml of fresh blood. This TCR derives from a man younger than 35 with Graves' hyperthyroidism. Sequenced material: blood. V gene TRBV15 combines with J gene TRBJ1-1, with a weak D call TRBD1 (5 bases). The CDR3 bases are TGTGCCACCAGCAGGGGGACTTTTGAAGCTTTCTTT. Translation gives CATSRGTFEAFF.